The rows below give T cell receptor beta chains drawn from one sample of a study of CD8 T cells in ankylosing spondylitis. A single record per CDR3 protein comes from TCRdb applying MiXCR to the 5' RACE reads. The table lists about 280,000 distinct CDR3 sequences, 15% to 25% of them singletons. Sequenced sample: blood, either unsorted or a sorted T cell fraction (not recorded which). These receptors came from a male donor with ankylosing spondylitis or in good health (not recorded which). Each CDR3 is given with its conserved first and last residue. The order of the fields is J gene, D gene, V gene, clone size, CDR3 DNA, CDR3 protein. D genes are given only for firm matches. Clone size, where shown, is once, few, many, or a class for clones that have expanded.

>TRBJ1-2|.|TRBV12-3/TRBV12-4|few
TGTGCCAGCAGTTTAGAAGGGGCAGGTAACTATGGCTACACCTTC
CASSLEGAGNYGYTF
>TRBJ1-1|.|TRBV6-1|.
TGTGCCAGCACTAAAAGGCCTCGGGACCGACTGAACACTGAAGCTTTCTTT
CASTKRPRDRLNTEAFF
>TRBJ2-5|.|TRBV5-1|many
TGCGCCAGCAGCTTGGGACTAGGGGAGACCCAGTACTTC
CASSLGLGETQYF
>TRBJ1-5|TRBD1|TRBV18|few
TGTGCCAGCTCACCCGGAGGGGGCGCTGGGCATAGCAATCAGCCCCAGCATTTT
CASSPGGGAGHSNQPQHF
>TRBJ2-3|TRBD2|TRBV20-1|.
TGCAGTGCTAGAGTAGGGCTAGCGGGAGGGCCTTATACGCAGTATTTT
CSARVGLAGGPYTQYF
>TRBJ2-3|TRBD2|TRBV11-2|once
TGTGCCAGCAGCTTATATAGACTAGCGGGACGCCCGGAAACAGATACGCAGTATTTT
CASSLYRLAGRPETDTQYF
>TRBJ1-2|.|TRBV30|few
TGTGCCTGGACTATTGGTCGAGGCTACACCTTC
CAWTIGRGYTF
>TRBJ1-4|.|TRBV20-1|few
TGCAGTGCTAGAGATTCAGGGACAAATGAAAAACTGTTTTTT
CSARDSGTNEKLFF
>TRBJ2-3|.|TRBV11-2|.
TGTGCCAGCAGCCCACGTTCAGGGGACACGGCAGATACGCAGTATTTT
CASSPRSGDTADTQYF
>TRBJ1-4|.|TRBV5-5|many
TGTGCCAGCAGCTTGGCAGGGTGGGCTAATGAAAAACTGTTTTTT
CASSLAGWANEKLFF
>TRBJ2-1|.|TRBV12-3/TRBV12-4|many
TGTGCCAGCGGTGGGCCGGACAACAATGAGCAGTTCTTC
CASGGPDNNEQFF
>TRBJ1-1|.|TRBV28|.
TGTGCCAGCAGTATTCGCAGGGAAAGTATCGCTGAAGCTTTCTTT
CASSIRRESIAEAFF
>TRBJ2-1|.|TRBV24-1|few
TGTGCCACCTCTGTCGGGGGAACAAGCAACAATGAGCAGTTCTTC
CATSVGGTSNNEQFF
>TRBJ1-4|TRBD1|TRBV28|.
TGTGCCAGCAGTTTTCCGGGACAGGGGGAAAAACTGTTTTTT
CASSFPGQGEKLFF
>TRBJ2-5|TRBD2|TRBV6-5|many
TGTGCCAGCAGTTACGCTAGCGGTGAAGAGACCCAGTACTTC
CASSYASGEETQYF
>TRBJ2-5|TRBD1|TRBV24-1|.
TGTGCCACCAGTCAGACAGGGGGCGGAGAGACCCAGTACTTC
CATSQTGGGETQYF
>TRBJ2-2|.|TRBV3-1|once
TGTGCCAGCAGCATACAGGGCATCGGGGAGCTGTTTTTT
CASSIQGIGELFF
>TRBJ2-4|TRBD1|TRBV10-3|many
TGTGCCATCAGTGGTTCGGACAGGGGCATAGCCAAAAACATTCAGTACTTC
CAISGSDRGIAKNIQYF
>TRBJ1-6|.|TRBV7-6|many
TGTGCCAGCAGCCCCTCGTATAATTCACCCCTCCACTTT
CASSPSYNSPLHF
>TRBJ1-5|TRBD1|TRBV12-3/TRBV12-4|few
TGTGCCAGCAGACAGGGGAATAACAATCAGCCCCAGCATTTT
CASRQGNNNQPQHF
>TRBJ2-3|TRBD2|TRBV3-1|.
TGTGCCAGCAGCCAAGATATTAGGCGGGGGGCCGGGACAGATACGCAGTATTTT
CASSQDIRRGAGTDTQYF
>TRBJ1-5|.|TRBV9|.
TGTGCCAGCAGCGTAGACGGGGGCACCAATCAGCCCCAGCATTTT
CASSVDGGTNQPQHF
>TRBJ2-1|TRBD2|TRBV27|once
TGTGCCAGCAGTTTATTGGCGACTAGCAATGAGCAATTCTTC
CASSLLATSNEQFF